The 7 T cell receptor beta chains below all came from one sample that was sequenced in a study of blood T cell repertoires in COVID-19. Clones were read by immunoSEQ multiplex PCR, and TCRdb kept only the in-frame ones, dropping some. The data hold some 150,000 clones, with around nine tenths observed a single time. Sequencing used peripheral blood. Receptor source: a human donor in a cohort sampled during active COVID-19.

The rearrangement links TRBV10-1 to TRBJ2-7; D possibly corresponds to TRBD2 (5 bases). The CDR3 runs 13 residues. Germline V gene sequence: CDR1 WNHNN, CDR2 SYGVQD (reference sequence). Between the trimmed V and J ends, which lost 0 bases and 7 bases, there was a span of 10 bases. The CDR3 spells CASSESSRGEQYF. In DNA form, the CDR3 reads TGCGCCAGCAGTGAGTCGTCTCGGGGAGAGCAGTACTTC.

The chain joins TRBV10-3 to TRBJ1-4; TRBD1 aligns across 10 bases. V shed 5 bases and J 0 bases; nucleotides not matched to a gene: 3. The CDR3 length is 16 residues. Germline V gene sequence: CDR1 ENHRY, CDR2 SYGVKD. In DNA form, the CDR3 reads TGTGCCATCAGTCCGGGACAGGGGACAACTAATGAAAAACTGTTTTTT. Translation: CAISPGQGTTNEKLFF.

The V call is TRBV4-3, the J call TRBJ1-2, with TRBD1 matching 9 bases. Germline-derived CDR1 and CDR2 are LGHNA and YSLEER. Trimming cost V 3 bases and J 3 bases; bases outside gene matches: 8. This CDR3 has 16 amino acids. The CDR3 sequence: CASSQRDRADDYGYTF. The CDR3 DNA follows: TGCGCCAGCAGCCAGCGGGACAGGGCAGATGACTATGGCTACACCTTC.

V gene TRBV7-9 combines with J gene TRBJ2-1; D might be TRBD2 (5 bases). CDR3 length: 12 amino acids. Between the trimmed V and J ends, which lost 2 bases and 6 bases, there was a span of 5 bases. Germline lookup yields CDR1 SEHNR and CDR2 FQNEAQ (reference sequence). CDR3 in DNA: TGTGCCAGCAGCTTACGGGGCAATGAGCAGTTCTTC. As protein: CASSLRGNEQFF.

V and J are TRBV6-2 or TRBV6-3 and TRBJ1-2; the D gene is possibly TRBD1 (6 bases). Per germline, CDR1 MNHEY and CDR2 SVGEGT. V lost 5 bases and J 8 bases, leaving 30 bases between the germline ends. The CDR3 covers 18 residues. The DNA for the CDR3 is TGTGCCAGCAGTCCCACATTCGATACAGGGATCCCCTACGGAGGCTACACCTTC. Translating it yields CASSPTFDTGIPYGGYTF.

This sequence joins TRBV7-9 and TRBJ1-6, with unresolved D. Trimming pared 5 bases from V and 13 bases from J, leaving 9 bases between. The length of the CDR3 is 11 residues. The V gene's germline CDR1 is SEHNR and CDR2 FQNEAQ (reference sequence). CDR3 region: CASSPVGPLHF. As DNA, the CDR3 is TGTGCCAGCAGCCCAGTTGGTCCCCTCCACTTT.

The rearrangement uses TRBV4-3 and TRBJ2-4; 10 bases map to TRBD2. Per the germline V gene, CDR1 is LGHNA and CDR2 is YSLEER. With V trimmed by 1 base and J by 5 bases, 5 bases remained unmatched. The CDR3 is made up of 16 amino acids. The CDR3 nucleotides are TGCGCCAGCAGCCAAGGTCCTAGCGGGGGCCAAAACATTCAGTACTTC. This translates into CASSQGPSGGQNIQYF.